This T cell receptor (beta chain) was recovered during a study of T and B cells in COVID-19 patients. Trimming pared 4 bases from V and 6 bases from J, leaving 15 bases between. CDR1 is MNHNY and CDR2 is SVGAGI in the germline V gene (reference sequence). The CDR3 loop spans 14 amino acids. BIOMED2 TRB-A/B primer pools were used in multiplex TRB PCR. MiXCR, run by TCRdb on the multiplex PCR reads, gives a single entry per CDR3 protein. The sample records about 7,600 distinct CDR3 sequences, approximately 24% being singletons. In its sample, this clonotype ranks as medium-sized. Each TRB amplification used about 250-550 ng of genomic DNA from blood.

This chain links TRBV6-6 with TRBJ2-5; tentative D call: TRBD1 (6 bases). This receptor was taken from a human donor with active COVID-19. Sequences were obtained from blood. The CDR3 DNA sequence: TGTGCCAGCAGTTTCGACACAGGGCAAAAGACCCAGTACTTC. Translated: CASSFDTGQKTQYF.